The 5 T cell receptor beta chains in this list originate from one sample, sequenced in a study of blood T cell repertoires in COVID-19. Sequencing used immunoSEQ multiplex PCR; TCRdb keeps in-frame clones, though not all of them. Of roughly 120,000 clones in the sample, around four fifths were seen once. The sample was peripheral blood. These receptors were collected from a woman aged 55-69 years with acute or convalescent COVID-19.

The chain links TRBV5-1 to TRBJ2-3; TRBD2 matches 8 bases. The J segment lost 4 bases and the V segment lost 5 bases, leaving 9 bases of the junction unmatched. The V gene's germline CDR1 is SGHRS and CDR2 YFSETQ. The length of the CDR3 is 15 residues. The CDR3 coding sequence is TGCGCCAGCAGACGGGAGGGTCGTGGCCCAGATACGCAGTATTTT. Protein: CASRREGRGPDTQYF.

The chain carries TRBV28 and TRBJ2-6, with a tentative D call TRBD2 (6 bases). Germline CDR1 reads MDHEN; CDR2 reads SYDVKM. This CDR3 is built from 19 residues. Trimming took 1 base from V and 0 from J, leaving 16 bases between them. As DNA, the CDR3 is TGTGCCAGCAGTTTATTAAGGGGCGGGGTCCCCTCTGGGGCCAACGTCCTGACTTTC. Translated, it gives CASSLLRGGVPSGANVLTF.

The chain joins TRBV28 to TRBJ2-4; D is perhaps TRBD2 (6 bases). In germline, CDR1 is MDHEN, CDR2 SYDVKM. V gave up 5 bases and J gave up 4 bases, with 12 bases separating them. The CDR3 consists of 14 residues. The CDR3 spells CASSPGLVKNIQYF. For the CDR3, the DNA is TGTGCCAGCAGTCCGGGACTCGTAAAAAACATTCAGTACTTC.

The chain recombines TRBV30 with TRBJ1-4, with D hard to call. V was clipped by 1 base and J by 8 bases, with 11 bases between them. Germline-derived CDR1 and CDR2 are GTSNPN and SVGIG (reference sequence). The CDR3 contains 13 residues. The CDR3 DNA reads as TGTGCCTGGAGTGGCGGCCACGGGGAAAAACTGTTTTTT. As protein: CAWSGGHGEKLFF.

The V call is TRBV7-2, the J call TRBJ2-4, with D maybe TRBD2 (6 bases). Germline-derived CDR1 and CDR2 are SGHTA and FQGNSA. The V and J ends lost 5 bases and 7 bases respectively, with 18 bases between them. This CDR3 region has 15 residues. CDR3 sequence (DNA): TGTGCCAGCAGCAGGGAGGTGGGCCCGGAGAACATTCAGTACTTC. This encodes CASSREVGPENIQYF.